This T cell receptor beta chain was sequenced in a study of T cells in Graves' hyperthyroidism and ophthalmopathy. Disease lasting under 3 months, a NOSPECS grade of at least 4, and a Clinical Activity Score of at least 3 were features of the ophthalmopathy patients. This clonotype was seen many times. Its target is not known. The study's findings and limits: Most expanded thyroid clonotypes above 0.001 recurred in blood. The model identified upcoming ophthalmopathy a median about six months ahead of onset.

Amplified TCR beta CDR3 regions came from RNA transcripts. The HTBI primer set was used in a first-round RT-PCR of the TCR CDR3. MiXCR, run by TCRdb on the multiplex PCR reads, gives a single entry per CDR3 protein. The sample has hundreds of thousands of distinct CDR3 sequences, 14% seen once; the top ten hold around 13%. The CDR3 has 15 residues. Germline V gene sequence: CDR1 KGHSH, CDR2 LQKENI. V lost 5 bases and J 3 bases, leaving 17 bases between the germline ends. The receptor was isolated from a woman aged 50 to 65 with Graves' ophthalmopathy. Sequencing input: blood. V is TRBV18 and J is TRBJ2-7; maybe TRBD2 (6 bases). In DNA, the CDR3 is TGTGCCAGCTCATCTAAGTGGGGAGGACTCTACGAGCAGTACTTC. Protein product: CASSSKWGGLYEQYF.